This TCR beta chain was sequenced during a study of blood T cell repertoires in COVID-19. Study background: PBMCs, B-cell-depleted T cells, or T cells were the source of the cDNA or gDNA that made up the material.

From germline, CDR1 is SGDLS and CDR2 YYNGEE. The CDR3 contains 14 residues. Trimming took 4 bases from V and 3 from J, leaving 8 bases between them. Original processing methods: Nucleated cell number was recorded as an estimate derived from reference gene primer amplification. Clones were sequenced by immunoSEQ multiplex PCR, and TCRdb holds only the in-frame ones, with some missing. The V and J calls and clone size are taken from that table; D and trimming were inferred from the DNA. The table has about 280,000 clones, roughly 88% seen once. J is TRBJ2-6 and V is TRBV9; maybe TRBD2 (5 bases). Specimen: peripheral blood. The clonotype originates from a man younger than 35 with active or convalescent COVID-19. In DNA form, the CDR3 reads TGTGCCAGCAGCCCGGAGGTTGGGGCCAACGTCCTGACTTTC. This encodes CASSPEVGANVLTF.